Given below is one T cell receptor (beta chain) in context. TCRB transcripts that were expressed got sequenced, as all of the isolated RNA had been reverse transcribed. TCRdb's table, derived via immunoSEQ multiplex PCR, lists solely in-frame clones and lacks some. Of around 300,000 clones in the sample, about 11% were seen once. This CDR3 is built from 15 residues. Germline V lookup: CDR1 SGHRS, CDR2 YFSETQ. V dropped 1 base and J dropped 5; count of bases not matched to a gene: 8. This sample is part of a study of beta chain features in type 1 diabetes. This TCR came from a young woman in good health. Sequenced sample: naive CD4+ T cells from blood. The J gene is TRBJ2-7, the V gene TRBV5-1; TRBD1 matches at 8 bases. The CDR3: CASSLLAGGVNEQYF. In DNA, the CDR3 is TGCGCCAGCAGCTTGCTTGCAGGGGGCGTCAACGAGCAGTACTTC.